This T cell receptor (beta chain) was retrieved from a study of blood T cell repertoires in COVID-19. In the study's own analysis: Amplification of reference gene primers was used by the study to estimate nucleated cell counts. Only in-frame clones appear in the TCRdb table, and some are missing; sequencing was by immunoSEQ multiplex PCR. The V and J calls and the clone size are those of that table, but D and trimming were determined from the DNA. The table lists about 270,000 clones, approximately 82% of them singletons. J was trimmed by 3 bases and V by 3 bases; bases with no gene match: 11. The germline gives CDR1 SGHDN, CDR2 FVKESK. The CDR3 runs to 17 residues.

The TCR was taken from a woman aged 18-29 years with acute or convalescent COVID-19. The chain couples TRBV14 to TRBJ1-3; the match to TRBD1 covers 7 bases. Sequencing was carried out using peripheral blood. The CDR3 loop is CASSQNRGVPGGNTIYF. The CDR3, as DNA: TGTGCCAGCAGCCAGAACAGGGGAGTGCCAGGTGGAAACACCATATATTTT.